This T cell receptor beta chain was recorded in a study of T cells after yellow fever vaccination. TCRdb used MiXCR to reprocess the 5' RACE reads, holding one entry per CDR3 protein. This table has 450,000 to 550,000 distinct CDR3 sequences, 21% appearing once. The starting material was PBMCs, obtained 20 to 25 days after the first yellow fever vaccination. This clonotype was sampled from a man aged 18 to 30 who received the YFV17D yellow fever vaccine.

DNA of the CDR3: TGTGCCAGCAGTCAGAGATCCGATGAGCAGTTCTTC. It is translated as CASSQRSDEQFF. This chain links TRBV6-1 with TRBJ2-1; D gene ambiguous. Germline CDR1 and CDR2: MNHNS and SASEGT. The CDR3 covers 12 residues. Trimming removed 5 bases at V and 8 bases at J, with 10 bases between.